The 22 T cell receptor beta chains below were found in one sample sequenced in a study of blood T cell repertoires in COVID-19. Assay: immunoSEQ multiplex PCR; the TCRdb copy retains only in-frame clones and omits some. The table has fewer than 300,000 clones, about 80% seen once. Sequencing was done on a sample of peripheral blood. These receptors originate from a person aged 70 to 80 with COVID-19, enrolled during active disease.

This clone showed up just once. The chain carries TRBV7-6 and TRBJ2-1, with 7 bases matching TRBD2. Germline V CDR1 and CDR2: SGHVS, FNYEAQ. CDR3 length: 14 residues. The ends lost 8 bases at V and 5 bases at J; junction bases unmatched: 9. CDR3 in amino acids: CASRVRAGHNEQFF. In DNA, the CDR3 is TGTGCCAGCCGCGTACGAGCGGGGCACAATGAGCAGTTCTTC.

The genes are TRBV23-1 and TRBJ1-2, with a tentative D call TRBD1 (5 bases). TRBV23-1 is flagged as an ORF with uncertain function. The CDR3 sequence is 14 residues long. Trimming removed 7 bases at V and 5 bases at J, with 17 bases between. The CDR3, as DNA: TGCGCCAGCACCTTTTGGGGCGCGAAGTATGGCTACACCTTC. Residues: CASTFWGAKYGYTF.

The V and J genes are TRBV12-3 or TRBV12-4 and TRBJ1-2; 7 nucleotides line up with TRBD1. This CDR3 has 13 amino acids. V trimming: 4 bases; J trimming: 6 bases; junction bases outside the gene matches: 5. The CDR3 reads CASSSNTGDGYTF. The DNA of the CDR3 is TGTGCCAGCAGTTCCAATACAGGGGATGGCTACACCTTC.

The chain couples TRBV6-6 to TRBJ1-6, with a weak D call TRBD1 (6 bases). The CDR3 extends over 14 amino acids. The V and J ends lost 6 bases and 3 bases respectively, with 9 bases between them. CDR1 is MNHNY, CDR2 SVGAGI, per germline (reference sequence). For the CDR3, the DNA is TGTGCCAGCAGCCGGGACAACTATAATTCACCCCTCCACTTT. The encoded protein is CASSRDNYNSPLHF.

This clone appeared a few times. The CDR3 nucleotides are TGCAGCGTTACGAAGGACAGGGTGAGGGGCTACGAGCAGTACTTC. Translating gives CSVTKDRVRGYEQYF. The gene calls are TRBV29-1 and TRBJ2-7, with 8 bases lining up with TRBD1. CDR3 length: 15 amino acids. The V segment lost 5 bases and the J segment 3 bases; nucleotides outside the gene matches: 12. Germline CDR1 reads SQVTM; CDR2 reads ANQGSEA.

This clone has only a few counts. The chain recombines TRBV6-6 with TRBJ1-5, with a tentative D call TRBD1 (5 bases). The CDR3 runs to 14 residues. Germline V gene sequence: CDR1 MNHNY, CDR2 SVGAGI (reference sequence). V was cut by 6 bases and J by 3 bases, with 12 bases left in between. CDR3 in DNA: TGTGCCAGCAGCGCCTGGGGGGTCAATCAGCCCCAGCATTTT. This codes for CASSAWGVNQPQHF.

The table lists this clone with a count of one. CDR3 protein: CASSEFGTGDEKLFF. The CDR3 DNA follows: TGTGCCAGCAGTGAGTTTGGGACAGGGGATGAAAAACTGTTTTTT. The V call is TRBV25-1, the J call TRBJ1-4; TRBD1 matches at 10 bases. The germline gives CDR1 MGHDK, CDR2 SYGVNS. This CDR3 has 15 residues. The V and J ends lost 3 bases and 6 bases, in that order; junction bases with no gene match: 4.

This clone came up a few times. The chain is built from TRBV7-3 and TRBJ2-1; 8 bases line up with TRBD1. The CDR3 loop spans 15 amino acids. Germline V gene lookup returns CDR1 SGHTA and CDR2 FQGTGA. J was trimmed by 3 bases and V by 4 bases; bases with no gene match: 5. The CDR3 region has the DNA TGTGCCAGCAGCTCCGCCGGGACAGGCTACAATGAGCAGTTCTTC. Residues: CASSSAGTGYNEQFF.

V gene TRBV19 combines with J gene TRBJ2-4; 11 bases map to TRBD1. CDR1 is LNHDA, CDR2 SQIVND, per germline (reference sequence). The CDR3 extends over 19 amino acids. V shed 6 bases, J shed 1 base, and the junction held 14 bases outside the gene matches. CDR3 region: CASSPGTGGYERAKNIQYF. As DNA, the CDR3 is TGTGCCAGTAGCCCAGGGACAGGGGGTTACGAGAGGGCCAAAAACATTCAGTACTTC.

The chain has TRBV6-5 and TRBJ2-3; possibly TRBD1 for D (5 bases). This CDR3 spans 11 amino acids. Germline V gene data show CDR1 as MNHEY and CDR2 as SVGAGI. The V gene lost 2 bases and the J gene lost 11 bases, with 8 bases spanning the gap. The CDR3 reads CASSYLTEQYF. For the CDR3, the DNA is TGTGCCAGCAGTTACCTGACAGAGCAGTATTTT.

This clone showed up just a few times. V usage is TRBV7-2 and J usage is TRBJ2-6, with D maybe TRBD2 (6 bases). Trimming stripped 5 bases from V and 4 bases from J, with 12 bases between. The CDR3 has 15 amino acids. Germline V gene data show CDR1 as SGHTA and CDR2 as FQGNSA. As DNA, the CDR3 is TGTGCCAGCAGCAGCGGAGGGACCGGGGCCAACGTCCTGACTTTC. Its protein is CASSSGGTGANVLTF.

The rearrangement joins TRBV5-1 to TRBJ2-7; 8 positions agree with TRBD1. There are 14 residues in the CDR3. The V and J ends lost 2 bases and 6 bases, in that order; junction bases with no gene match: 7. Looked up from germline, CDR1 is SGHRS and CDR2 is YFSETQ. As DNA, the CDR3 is TGCGCCAGCAGCTTCCGGGACAGGTCTTTCGAGCAGTACTTC. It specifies CASSFRDRSFEQYF. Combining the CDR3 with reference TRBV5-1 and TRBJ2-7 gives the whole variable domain KAGVTQTPRYLIKTRGQQVTLSCSPISGHRSVSWYQQTPGQGLQFLFEYFSETQRNKGNFPGRFSGRQFSNSRSEMNVSTLELGDSALYLCASSFRDRSFEQYFGPGTRLTVT.

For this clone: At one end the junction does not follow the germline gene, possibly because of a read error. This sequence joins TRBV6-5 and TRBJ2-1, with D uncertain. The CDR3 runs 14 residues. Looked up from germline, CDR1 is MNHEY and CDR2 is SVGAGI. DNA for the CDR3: TGTGCCAGCAGTTACCCCTCCTCCGACAATGAGCAGTTCTTC. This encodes CASSYPSSDNEQFF.

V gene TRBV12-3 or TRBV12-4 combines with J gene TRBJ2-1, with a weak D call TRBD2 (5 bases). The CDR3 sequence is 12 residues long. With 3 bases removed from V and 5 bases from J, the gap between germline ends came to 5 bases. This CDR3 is CASSLTNNEQFF. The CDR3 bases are TGTGCCAGCAGTTTGACTAACAATGAGCAGTTCTTC.

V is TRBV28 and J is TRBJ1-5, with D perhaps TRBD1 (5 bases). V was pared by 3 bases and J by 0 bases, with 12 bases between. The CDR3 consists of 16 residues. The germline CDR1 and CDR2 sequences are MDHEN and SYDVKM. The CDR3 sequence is CASSFPGGDSNQPQHF. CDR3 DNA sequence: TGTGCCAGCAGTTTTCCTGGGGGGGATAGCAATCAGCCCCAGCATTTT.

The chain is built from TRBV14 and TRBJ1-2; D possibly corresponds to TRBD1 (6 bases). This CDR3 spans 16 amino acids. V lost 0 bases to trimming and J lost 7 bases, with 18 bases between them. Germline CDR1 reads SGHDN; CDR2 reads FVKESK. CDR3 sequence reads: CASSQEPGQSVGGYTF. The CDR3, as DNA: TGTGCCAGCAGCCAAGAGCCCGGACAGAGCGTAGGTGGCTACACCTTC.

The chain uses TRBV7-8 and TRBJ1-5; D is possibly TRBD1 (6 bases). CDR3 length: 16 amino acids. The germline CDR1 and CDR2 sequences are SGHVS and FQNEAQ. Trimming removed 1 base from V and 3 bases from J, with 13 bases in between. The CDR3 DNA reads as TGTGCCAGCAGCTTAGGGGGGCAGGGTAACAATCAGCCCCAGCATTTT. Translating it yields CASSLGGQGNNQPQHF.

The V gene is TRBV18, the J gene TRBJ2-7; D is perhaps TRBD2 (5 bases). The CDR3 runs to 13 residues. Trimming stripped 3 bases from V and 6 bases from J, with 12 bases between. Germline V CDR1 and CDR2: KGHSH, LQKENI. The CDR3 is CASSPRGGAEQYF. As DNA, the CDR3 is TGTGCCAGCTCACCCCGGGGTGGTGCCGAGCAGTACTTC.

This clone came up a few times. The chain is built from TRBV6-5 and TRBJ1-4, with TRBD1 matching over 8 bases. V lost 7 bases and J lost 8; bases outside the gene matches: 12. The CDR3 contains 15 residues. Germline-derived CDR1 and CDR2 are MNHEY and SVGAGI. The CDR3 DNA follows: TGTGCCAGCACCCGATTACAGGGGGTGGGGGAAAAACTGTTTTTT. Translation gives CASTRLQGVGEKLFF.

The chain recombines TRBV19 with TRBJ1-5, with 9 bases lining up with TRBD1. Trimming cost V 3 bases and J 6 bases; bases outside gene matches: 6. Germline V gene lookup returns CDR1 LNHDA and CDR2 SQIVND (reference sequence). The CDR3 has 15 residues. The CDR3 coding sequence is TGTGCCAGTAGTATCGTCCGGGACAGGGTTCAGCCCCAGCATTTT. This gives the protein CASSIVRDRVQPQHF.

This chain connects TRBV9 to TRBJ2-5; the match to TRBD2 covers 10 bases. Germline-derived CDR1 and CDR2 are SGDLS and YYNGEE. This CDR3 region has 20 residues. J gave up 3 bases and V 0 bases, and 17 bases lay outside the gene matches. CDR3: CASSVGARGAGGPWEETQYF. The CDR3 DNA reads TGTGCCAGCAGCGTAGGTGCGAGGGGAGCGGGAGGGCCGTGGGAAGAGACCCAGTACTTC. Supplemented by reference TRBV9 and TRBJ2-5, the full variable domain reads DSGVTQTPKHLITATGQRVTLRCSPRSGDLSVYWYQQSLDQGLQFLIQYYNGEERAKGNILERFSAQQFPDLHSELNLSSLELGDSALYFCASSVGARGAGGPWEETQYFGPGTRLLVL.

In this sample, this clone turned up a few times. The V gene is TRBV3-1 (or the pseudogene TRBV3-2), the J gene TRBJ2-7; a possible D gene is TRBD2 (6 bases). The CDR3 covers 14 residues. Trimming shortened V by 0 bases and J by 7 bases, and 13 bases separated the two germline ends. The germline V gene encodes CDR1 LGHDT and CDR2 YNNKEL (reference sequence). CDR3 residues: CASSQDPGAGEQYF. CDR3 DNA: TGTGCCAGCAGCCAAGATCCCGGGGCGGGAGAGCAGTACTTC.